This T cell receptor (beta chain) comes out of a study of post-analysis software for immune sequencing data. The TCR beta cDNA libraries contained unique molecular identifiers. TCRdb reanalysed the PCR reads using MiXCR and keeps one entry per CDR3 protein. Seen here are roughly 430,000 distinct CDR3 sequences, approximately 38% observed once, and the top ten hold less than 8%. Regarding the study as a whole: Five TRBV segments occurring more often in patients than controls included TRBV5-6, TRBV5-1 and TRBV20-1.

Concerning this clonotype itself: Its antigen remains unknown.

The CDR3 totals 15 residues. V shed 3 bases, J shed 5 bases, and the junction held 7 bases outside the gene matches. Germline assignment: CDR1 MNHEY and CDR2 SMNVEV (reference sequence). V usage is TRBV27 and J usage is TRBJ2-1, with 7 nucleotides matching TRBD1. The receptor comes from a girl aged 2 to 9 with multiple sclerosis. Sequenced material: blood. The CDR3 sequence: CASSFVGQRDNEQFF. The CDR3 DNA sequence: TGTGCCAGCAGTTTTGTGGGACAGAGGGACAATGAGCAGTTCTTC.